This T cell receptor (beta chain) was obtained from a study of early T cells in non-severe SARS-CoV-2 infection. In the study overall: Bulk RNA taken from unsorted whole blood was sequenced, leaving chains unpaired.

This clonotype appeared a few times. What it recognizes is unknown. Looked up from germline, CDR1 is SGHTA and CDR2 is FQGNSA. Trimming left V 5 bases short and J 7 bases short, with 12 bases between. This CDR3 contains 14 residues. Unique molecular identifiers were attached to individual cDNA molecules. TCRdb redid the calling of the 5' RACE reads with MiXCR, one entry per CDR3 protein. The table includes tens of thousands of distinct CDR3 sequences, 12% detected once. Whole-study findings and limits: VDJdb matching favored anti-spike CD8 responses, missing private and CD4 specificities.

This sample comprised whole blood, obtained at baseline. The chain is built from TRBV7-2 and TRBJ1-6, with unresolved D. The receptor was derived from an adult who was a healthcare worker with PCR-confirmed SARS-CoV-2 infection or an uninfected control (not recorded which). The donor label of this sample is uncertain. The CDR3 bases are TGTGCCAGCAGCCGGGGAAGGCAGAATTCACCCCTCCACTTT. It specifies CASSRGRQNSPLHF. The complete variable domain, with remaining parts taken from reference TRBV7-2 and TRBJ1-6, reads GAGVSQSPSNKVTEKGKDVELRCDPISGHTALYWYRQSLGQGLEFLIYFQGNSAPDKSGLPSDRFSAERTGGSVSTLTIQRTQQEDSAVYLCASSRGRQNSPLHFGNGTRLTVT.